The 17 T cell receptor beta chains below come from one sample, sequenced in a study of T cells in Graves' hyperthyroidism and ophthalmopathy. Using RNA transcripts as the source, TCR beta CDR3 regions were amplified. First-round RT-PCR targeting the TCR CDR3 was performed with the HTBI primer set. TCRdb passed the multiplex PCR reads through MiXCR, listing each CDR3 protein once. Here the sample spans some 510,000 distinct CDR3 sequences, approximately 44% being singletons. Input material: peripheral blood or thyroid tissue (not recorded which). The source is a woman between 18 and 29 years old with Graves' hyperthyroidism.

Regarding this clonotype: The junction departs from the called germline gene at one end, perhaps through a read error. V is TRBV7-2 and J is TRBJ1-6; D might be TRBD1 (5 bases). CDR1 is SGHTA, CDR2 FQGNSA, per germline. This CDR3 has 15 residues. As DNA, the CDR3 is TGCGCCAGCAGCCTGGGGACGGCAAATAATTCACCCCTCCACTTT. Its protein is CASSLGTANNSPLHF.

This clonotype was counted ten times or more. J is TRBJ1-2 and V is TRBV7-2; 10 bases align to TRBD1. CDR1 is SGHTA, CDR2 FQGNSA, per germline. J lost 6 bases, V lost 5 bases, and 3 bases had no gene match. The CDR3 runs 13 residues. The CDR3 coding sequence is TGTGCCAGCAGCGTCGGGACAGGGGATGGCTACACCTTC. Protein product: CASSVGTGDGYTF.

J is TRBJ1-2 and V is TRBV25-1; D is possibly TRBD1 (5 bases). The V end lost 5 bases, the J end lost 4 bases, and 11 bases lay between the germline ends. The CDR3 consists of 13 residues. CDR1 is MGHDK, CDR2 SYGVNS, per germline. The CDR3 DNA reads as TGTGCCAGCAGTCCAGGGCTGGGCTATGGCTACACCTTC. It translates to CASSPGLGYGYTF.

The genes are TRBV27 and TRBJ1-4; 7 bases are shared with TRBD1. V lost 3 bases to trimming and J lost 7 bases; unmatched junction nucleotides: 8. The CDR3 length is 15 residues. Germline CDR1 MNHEY, CDR2 SMNVEV (reference sequence). For the CDR3, the DNA is TGTGCCAGCAGTTTCACCAGACAGGGCGGTGAAAAACTGTTTTTT. It is translated as CASSFTRQGGEKLFF.

This clonotype has only a few counts. CDR3 in amino acids: CASSRGTGSTTEAFF. The CDR3 DNA is TGCGCCAGCAGCCGCGGGACAGGGTCGACCACTGAAGCTTTCTTT. The chain links TRBV5-1 to TRBJ1-1, with 9 bases lining up with TRBD1. V dropped 4 bases and J dropped 4; count of bases not matched to a gene: 8. The CDR3 contains 15 residues. Looked up from germline, CDR1 is SGHRS and CDR2 is YFSETQ. Using reference TRBV5-1 and TRBJ1-1 for the parts outside the CDR3, the full variable domain is KAGVTQTPRYLIKTRGQQVTLSCSPISGHRSVSWYQQTPGQGLQFLFEYFSETQRNKGNFPGRFSGRQFSNSRSEMNVSTLELGDSALYLCASSRGTGSTTEAFFGQGTRLTVV.

The chain links TRBV5-1 to TRBJ2-7; 7 positions match TRBD1. The length of the CDR3 is 15 residues. In germline, CDR1 is SGHRS, CDR2 YFSETQ. Germline trimming cut 0 bases from V and 4 bases from J; bases unmatched to any gene: 7. This CDR3 reads CASSLAPDREYEQYF. The CDR3 nucleotides read TGCGCCAGCAGCTTGGCCCCTGACAGGGAGTACGAGCAGTACTTC.

V and J are TRBV7-8 and TRBJ1-1; possibly TRBD1 for D (5 bases). This CDR3 contains 15 residues. CDR1 is SGHVS, CDR2 FQNEAQ, per germline. Trimming left V 6 bases short and J 4 bases short, with 18 bases between. The CDR3 spells CASSLYRGLSTEAFF. CDR3 in DNA: TGTGCCAGCAGTCTCTACCGGGGCCTCAGCACTGAAGCTTTCTTT.

This clonotype was seen repeatedly, ten times or more. The rearrangement links TRBV24-1 to TRBJ2-5; D is possibly TRBD1 (5 bases). V was clipped by 3 bases and J by 1 base, with 8 bases between them. CDR1 is KGHDR and CDR2 is SFDVKD in the germline V gene. The CDR3 totals 14 residues. The CDR3 spells CATSDADSQETQYF. The CDR3 DNA reads as TGTGCCACCAGTGATGCCGACAGCCAAGAGACCCAGTACTTC.

This clonotype was found many times. The chain joins TRBV7-8 to TRBJ1-2; the match to TRBD1 covers 9 bases. J gave up 3 bases and V 5 bases, and 4 bases lay outside the gene matches. This CDR3 spans 14 amino acids. The V gene's germline CDR1 is SGHVS and CDR2 FQNEAQ. CDR3 DNA sequence: TGTGCCAGCAGCGGCCGGGACAGGGACTATGGCTACACCTTC. Protein product: CASSGRDRDYGYTF.

This clonotype was seen a few times. This chain uses TRBV2 with TRBJ2-5, with unresolved D. CDR1 and CDR2 (germline): SNHLY, FYNNEI. Trimming removed 5 bases from V and 5 bases from J, with 15 bases in between. The CDR3 consists of 14 residues. CDR3 sequence: CASSSRTLSETQYF. The CDR3 DNA sequence: TGTGCCAGCAGTTCCCGGACCCTCTCTGAGACCCAGTACTTC.

Ten or more counts support this clonotype. CDR3 residues: CASSLGMGNSPLHF. In DNA, the CDR3 is TGTGCCAGCAGCTTAGGGATGGGAAATTCACCCCTCCACTTT. The genes are TRBV7-8 and TRBJ1-6; no clear D. Per germline, CDR1 SGHVS and CDR2 FQNEAQ. The CDR3 spans 14 residues. V was shortened by 1 base and J by 7 bases, with 8 bases between the two germline ends.

Ten or more counts support this clonotype. The chain couples TRBV7-2 to TRBJ1-1, with TRBD1 as a possible D gene (5 bases). Germline CDR1 and CDR2: SGHTA and FQGNSA. The V end lost 1 base, the J end lost 9 bases, and 9 bases lay between the germline ends. The CDR3 loop spans 12 amino acids. CDR3 sequence (DNA): TGTGCCAGCAGCTTAGATTGGGGCCAAGCTTTCTTT. Encoded protein: CASSLDWGQAFF. The whole variable domain, filled in from reference TRBV7-2 and TRBJ1-1, reads GAGVSQSPSNKVTEKGKDVELRCDPISGHTALYWYRQSLGQGLEFLIYFQGNSAPDKSGLPSDRFSAERTGGSVSTLTIQRTQQEDSAVYLCASSLDWGQAFFGQGTRLTVV.

This chain connects TRBV29-1 to TRBJ1-1; 9 positions agree with TRBD1. Germline CDR1 SQVTM, CDR2 ANQGSEA. J was trimmed by 4 bases and V by 8 bases; bases with no gene match: 5. The length of the CDR3 is 12 residues. The chain's CDR3 is CSPTGGSTEAFF. CDR3 DNA: TGCAGCCCGACAGGGGGGAGCACTGAAGCTTTCTTT. The complete variable domain, with remaining parts taken from reference TRBV29-1 and TRBJ1-1, reads SAVISQKPSRDICQRGTSLTIQCQVDSQVTMMFWYRQQPGQSLTLIATANQGSEATYESGFVIDKFPISRPNLTFSTLTVSNMSPEDSSIYLCSPTGGSTEAFFGQGTRLTVV.

This clonotype was observed at least ten times. This chain links TRBV2 with TRBJ1-6, with D possibly being TRBD1 (5 bases). Trimming stripped 2 bases from V and 8 bases from J, with 7 bases between. This CDR3 spans 13 amino acids. Germline lookup yields CDR1 SNHLY and CDR2 FYNNEI. The CDR3 loop reads CASSELGDSPLHF. In DNA, the CDR3 is TGTGCCAGCAGTGAATTGGGGGATTCACCCCTCCACTTT.

J is TRBJ2-2 and V is TRBV2; a weak D match, TRBD1 (5 bases). The CDR3 is 14 residues long. V lost 4 bases to trimming and J lost 4 bases, with 10 bases between them. Germline lookup yields CDR1 SNHLY and CDR2 FYNNEI. The CDR3 DNA reads TGTGCCAGCAGTGGAGACAGTGGCACCGGGGAGCTGTTTTTT. It specifies CASSGDSGTGELFF. The full variable domain, its missing parts supplied by reference TRBV2 and TRBJ2-2, is EPEVTQTPSHQVTQMGQEVILRCVPISNHLYFYWYRQILGQKVEFLVSFYNNEISEKSEIFDDQFSVERPDGSNFTLKIRSTKLEDSAMYFCASSGDSGTGELFFGEGSRLTVL.

This clonotype was counted once. The rearrangement uses TRBV29-1 and TRBJ1-4; 9 positions match TRBD1. Germline assignment: CDR1 SQVTM and CDR2 ANQGSEA. CDR3 length: 13 residues. Trimming removed 6 bases from V and 5 bases from J; junction bases left unmatched: 4. This CDR3 is CSVQGQGNEKLFF. CDR3 in DNA: TGCAGCGTCCAGGGACAGGGAAATGAAAAACTGTTTTTT.

With respect to this clonotype: The CDR3 does not close with the conserved phenylalanine or tryptophan, likely indicating a read error. The V gene is TRBV7-2, the J gene TRBJ2-7; perhaps D is TRBD1 or TRBD2 (6 bases each). Germline V gives CDR1 SGHTA, CDR2 FQGNSA. V was trimmed by 5 bases and J by 0 bases, leaving 20 bases between them. The CDR3 spans 17 residues. CDR3 in amino acids: CASSQPPGATSSYEQYL. In nucleotides, the CDR3 is TGTGCCAGCAGCCAACCTCCGGGGGCCACGAGCTCCTACGAGCAGTACCTC.